This TCR beta chain was retrieved from a study of shared T cell receptors in the human thymus. The assay was immunoSEQ multiplex PCR, and TCRdb's table has in-frame clones only and misses some. This sample has hundreds of thousands of clones, with 70% to 90% found just once. CDR3 length: 15 residues. V was pared by 3 bases and J by 2 bases, with 6 bases of the junction left unmatched. The germline V gene encodes CDR1 SGHRS and CDR2 YFSETQ. These same records also appear under a second study, on human thymus T cells. From that report: Samples came from healthy Finnish infants during open corrective cardiac surgery. Repertoires sampled from thymus and blood appeared biased in V and J gene usage.

Sequenced: thymocytes. The rearrangement joins TRBV5-1 to TRBJ2-7; 9 nucleotides align to TRBD1. The sequence was obtained from a girl under three years old with a congenital heart defect. CDR3 DNA: TGCGCCAGCAGCTCCAACAGGGGGCGCACCTACGAGCAGTACTTC. Protein sequence: CASSSNRGRTYEQYF.